A selection of T cell receptor beta chains follows, all from one sample in a study of shared clonotypes between healthy human individuals. Sequenced by immunoSEQ multiplex PCR; TCRdb stores in-frame clones only, minus some. The data contain roughly 2.1 million clones, about 93% of them singletons. Material for sequencing was naive CD8+ T cells from PBMCs. The receptor source for this set is a man between 18 and 29 years old in good health. Some clones in this sample may be carry-over from other donors' samples. Both conserved end residues are part of each CDR3. The order of the fields is CDR3 DNA, CDR3 protein, clone size, D gene, V gene, J gene. The D gene is left open where the match is weak. Rows give clone size only sometimes, using once, few, many, or a class for an expanded clone.

cdr3_nt: TGCAGCGTTGGTGGGACAGGGGGGTACGAGCAGTACTTC
cdr3_aa: CSVGGTGGYEQYF
clone_size: once
d_call: TRBD1
v_call: TRBV29-1
j_call: TRBJ2-7

cdr3_nt: TGTGCCAGCAGTTTCAGGGCCCCCCCCTACGAGCAGTACTTC
cdr3_aa: CASSFRAPPYEQYF
clone_size: once
d_call: -
v_call: TRBV27
j_call: TRBJ2-7

cdr3_nt: TGTGCCAGAAGCCAGCCTAGCGGGAGGGTAACCTCCTACAATGAGCAGTTCTTC
cdr3_aa: CARSQPSGRVTSYNEQFF
clone_size: -
d_call: TRBD2
v_call: TRBV5-3
j_call: TRBJ2-1

cdr3_nt: TGTGCCAGCAGTGAGCTGCAGGCCTACGAGCAGTACTTC
cdr3_aa: CASSELQAYEQYF
clone_size: -
d_call: -
v_call: TRBV27
j_call: TRBJ2-7

cdr3_nt: TGTGCCAGCAGCGCCCGGGGGGGGGACACTGAAGCTTTCTTT
cdr3_aa: CASSARGGDTEAFF
clone_size: -
d_call: -
v_call: TRBV7-6
j_call: TRBJ1-1

cdr3_nt: TGTGCCAGCAGCTTAACCAGCGGGGGGACTCCTTACAATGAGCAGTTCTTC
cdr3_aa: CASSLTSGGTPYNEQFF
clone_size: -
d_call: TRBD2
v_call: TRBV7-3
j_call: TRBJ2-1

cdr3_nt: TGTGCCAGCAGCATGACAGTGAACACTGAAGCTTTCTTT
cdr3_aa: CASSMTVNTEAFF
clone_size: -
d_call: -
v_call: TRBV27
j_call: TRBJ1-1

cdr3_nt: TGTGCCAGCAGCTTACCCCTAAGCGGAGTTTATAGCACAGATACGCAGTATTTT
cdr3_aa: CASSLPLSGVYSTDTQYF
clone_size: -
d_call: -
v_call: TRBV7-9
j_call: TRBJ2-3

cdr3_nt: TGCGCCAGCAGCCAATTTTCCCCCACGGGTTCCTACGAGCAGTACTTC
cdr3_aa: CASSQFSPTGSYEQYF
clone_size: -
d_call: -
v_call: TRBV4-1
j_call: TRBJ2-7

cdr3_nt: TGCGCCAGCAGCTTATCCGGGACAGGCTACGAGCAGTACTTC
cdr3_aa: CASSLSGTGYEQYF
clone_size: -
d_call: TRBD1
v_call: TRBV5-1
j_call: TRBJ2-7

cdr3_nt: TGTGCCAGCAGCTCGACCTGGGACTCCCGCCTGGAGGATACGCAGTATTTT
cdr3_aa: CASSSTWDSRLEDTQYF
clone_size: -
d_call: -
v_call: TRBV7-9
j_call: TRBJ2-3

cdr3_nt: TGTGCCAGCAGTAACTGGGGGAATGAGCAGTTCTTC
cdr3_aa: CASSNWGNEQFF
clone_size: -
d_call: -
v_call: TRBV27
j_call: TRBJ2-1

cdr3_nt: TGTGCCAGCAGCTTAGTACCGGGACAGGGGCTTGTCGAATCCTACAATGAGCAGTTCTTC
cdr3_aa: CASSLVPGQGLVESYNEQFF
clone_size: -
d_call: TRBD1
v_call: TRBV13
j_call: TRBJ2-1

cdr3_nt: TGTGCCAGCAGTTTGGGGGACACCCAAGAGACCCGGTACTTC
cdr3_aa: CASSLGDTQETRYF
clone_size: -
d_call: -
v_call: TRBV28
j_call: TRBJ2-5

cdr3_nt: TGTGCCAGCAGCTTAGACCGGGACAGCTCCTACGAGCAGTACTTC
cdr3_aa: CASSLDRDSSYEQYF
clone_size: -
d_call: TRBD1
v_call: TRBV11-2
j_call: TRBJ2-7

cdr3_nt: TGTGCCAGCGGCCGGCGGGAACTAGCGGGAGTAGGTGAGCAGTACTTC
cdr3_aa: CASGRRELAGVGEQYF
clone_size: -
d_call: TRBD2
v_call: TRBV27
j_call: TRBJ2-7

cdr3_nt: TGCGCCAGCAGCCAAGATACTGGCAGACTACAAGAGACCCAGTACTTC
cdr3_aa: CASSQDTGRLQETQYF
clone_size: -
d_call: -
v_call: TRBV4-1
j_call: TRBJ2-5

cdr3_nt: TGTGCCAGCAGCCCATTGGGACTACCGCCAGATACGCAGTATTTT
cdr3_aa: CASSPLGLPPDTQYF
clone_size: -
d_call: TRBD2
v_call: TRBV11-2
j_call: TRBJ2-3

cdr3_nt: TGCAGCGTCTCTAGCGGGCTCTCCTACGAGCAGTACTTC
cdr3_aa: CSVSSGLSYEQYF
clone_size: once
d_call: TRBD2
v_call: TRBV29-1
j_call: TRBJ2-7

cdr3_nt: TGCGCCAGCAGTCCGGGGGTCATGGGGACTGAAGCTTTCTTT
cdr3_aa: CASSPGVMGTEAFF
clone_size: -
d_call: -
v_call: TRBV10-1
j_call: TRBJ1-1

cdr3_nt: TGCGCCAGCAGCCAAGAGCGGGGCTACGAGCAGTACTTC
cdr3_aa: CASSQERGYEQYF
clone_size: -
d_call: TRBD2
v_call: TRBV7-9
j_call: TRBJ2-7

cdr3_nt: TGTGCCAGCAGCCCAGGGACAGGGGCCTTGAACACCGGGGAGCTGTTTTTT
cdr3_aa: CASSPGTGALNTGELFF
clone_size: -
d_call: TRBD1
v_call: TRBV11-3
j_call: TRBJ2-2

cdr3_nt: TGTGCCAGCAGTAGACAGGGATTGAACACTGAAGCTTTCTTT
cdr3_aa: CASSRQGLNTEAFF
clone_size: -
d_call: TRBD1
v_call: TRBV27
j_call: TRBJ1-1

cdr3_nt: TGTGCCAGCAGCCATGACAGGGCACAAGAGACCCAGTACTTC
cdr3_aa: CASSHDRAQETQYF
clone_size: -
d_call: TRBD1
v_call: TRBV7-2
j_call: TRBJ2-5

cdr3_nt: TGTGCCTGGATCCGGGACAGAGCCCTTAACTATGGCTACACCTTC
cdr3_aa: CAWIRDRALNYGYTF
clone_size: -
d_call: TRBD1
v_call: TRBV30
j_call: TRBJ1-2

cdr3_nt: TGTGCCACCCTCGGGGGGGCAGATACGCAGTATTTT
cdr3_aa: CATLGGADTQYF
clone_size: -
d_call: TRBD2
v_call: TRBV10-3
j_call: TRBJ2-3

cdr3_nt: TGCGCCAGCAGCGGGGGGACTATCGGAGTCACCAATGAGCAGTTCTTC
cdr3_aa: CASSGGTIGVTNEQFF
clone_size: -
d_call: TRBD2
v_call: TRBV5-1
j_call: TRBJ2-1

cdr3_nt: TGTGCCAGCAGTTTAAGTGGCTCGACCCAGTACTTC
cdr3_aa: CASSLSGSTQYF
clone_size: once
d_call: -
v_call: TRBV28
j_call: TRBJ2-5

cdr3_nt: TGCGCCAGCACCCAGACCAGCTCCTATAATTCACCCCTCCACTTT
cdr3_aa: CASTQTSSYNSPLHF
clone_size: -
d_call: -
v_call: TRBV4-1
j_call: TRBJ1-6

cdr3_nt: TGTGCCAGCAGCCCTTTCGACGGACGATCGGAGTACTTCTTT
cdr3_aa: CASSPFDGRSEYFF
clone_size: -
d_call: -
v_call: TRBV27
j_call: TRBJ1-1

cdr3_nt: TGTGCCAGCACCACCTTTTCGGGACCCTATAATTCACCCCTCCACTTT
cdr3_aa: CASTTFSGPYNSPLHF
clone_size: -
d_call: -
v_call: TRBV28
j_call: TRBJ1-6

cdr3_nt: TGTGCCAGCAGTCCTGGGACAGGCGGCTACGAGCAGTACTTC
cdr3_aa: CASSPGTGGYEQYF
clone_size: -
d_call: TRBD1
v_call: TRBV28
j_call: TRBJ2-7

cdr3_nt: TGCGCCAGCAGCGCCGGGACAGGGGGGCTGTACTCCTACGAGCAGTACTTC
cdr3_aa: CASSAGTGGLYSYEQYF
clone_size: -
d_call: TRBD1
v_call: TRBV5-1
j_call: TRBJ2-7

cdr3_nt: TGTGCCAGCAGCCAAGATTTTTTTCGGCAGGGCGTAGGAACGTTGGCTGAAGCTTTCTTT
cdr3_aa: CASSQDFFRQGVGTLAEAFF
clone_size: -
d_call: -
v_call: TRBV14
j_call: TRBJ1-1

cdr3_nt: TGCGCCAGCAGCTGGGACGGAAATTCACCCCTCCACTTT
cdr3_aa: CASSWDGNSPLHF
clone_size: -
d_call: -
v_call: TRBV4-1
j_call: TRBJ1-6

cdr3_nt: TGTGCCAGCAGTTTAGTCCCGGGAGCTTATTCCTACAATGAGCAGTTCTTC
cdr3_aa: CASSLVPGAYSYNEQFF
clone_size: -
d_call: -
v_call: TRBV27
j_call: TRBJ2-1

cdr3_nt: TGTGCCAGCAGCCCCCTAGCGGGAGCCTACGAGCAGTACTTC
cdr3_aa: CASSPLAGAYEQYF
clone_size: -
d_call: TRBD2
v_call: TRBV7-6
j_call: TRBJ2-7

cdr3_nt: TGTGCCATCCTAGGGCAGTCACTAGAGGGGTCCGATGAGCAGTTCTTC
cdr3_aa: CAILGQSLEGSDEQFF
clone_size: -
d_call: -
v_call: TRBV10-3
j_call: TRBJ2-1

cdr3_nt: TGTGCCAGCAGTTTAGTTAGGACCGGGCGCACTGAAGCTTTCTTT
cdr3_aa: CASSLVRTGRTEAFF
clone_size: -
d_call: -
v_call: TRBV27
j_call: TRBJ1-1

cdr3_nt: TGTGCCAGCAGCATAGCTCCCGGGACGTATGACAATGAGCAGTTCTTC
cdr3_aa: CASSIAPGTYDNEQFF
clone_size: -
d_call: -
v_call: TRBV28
j_call: TRBJ2-1

cdr3_nt: TGTGCCAGCAGTTTACGGACCCCCCCGGGACAGGGGGGCATTGGCTACACCTTC
cdr3_aa: CASSLRTPPGQGGIGYTF
clone_size: -
d_call: TRBD1
v_call: TRBV28
j_call: TRBJ1-2

cdr3_nt: TGTGCCAGTAAGACAGGGGGCGGATACAATGAGCAGTTCTTC
cdr3_aa: CASKTGGGYNEQFF
clone_size: -
d_call: TRBD1
v_call: TRBV19
j_call: TRBJ2-1

cdr3_nt: TGTGCCAGCAGCCCCAGGGACGTTGAGGGGGTCTCCTACGAGCAGTACTTC
cdr3_aa: CASSPRDVEGVSYEQYF
clone_size: -
d_call: -
v_call: TRBV11-2
j_call: TRBJ2-7

cdr3_nt: TGTGCCAGCAGCTACCGACTAGCAGATACGCAGTATTTT
cdr3_aa: CASSYRLADTQYF
clone_size: once
d_call: -
v_call: TRBV13
j_call: TRBJ2-3

cdr3_nt: TGTGCCAGCAGGGCCCCGGACAGTAATTATGGCTACACCTTC
cdr3_aa: CASRAPDSNYGYTF
clone_size: -
d_call: -
v_call: TRBV7-9
j_call: TRBJ1-2